This T cell receptor beta chain was captured in a study of T cells in Graves' hyperthyroidism and ophthalmopathy. Study outcomes and limitations: In the analysis, a 13 V-J model separated ophthalmopathy from stable hyperthyroidism. Most expanded thyroid clonotypes above 0.001 also appeared in blood.

The CDR3 regions of TCR beta were amplified from RNA transcripts. Primed by the HTBI set, a first-round RT-PCR was run on the TCR CDR3. TCRdb called the multiplex PCR reads again in MiXCR, with one record for every CDR3 protein. The sample has 300,000 to 450,000 distinct CDR3 sequences; 14% are singletons. In germline, CDR1 is LGHDT, CDR2 YNNKEL (reference sequence). This CDR3 has 14 residues. V was pared by 1 base and J by 2 bases, with 8 bases between. This clonotype was picked up many times. As yet, its antigen is unknown. This chain connects TRBV3-1 to TRBJ2-5; D is undetermined. The sequence derives from a woman in her 30s with Graves' ophthalmopathy. The sequencing input was blood. CDR3 amino acids: CASSQAMGQETQYF. The DNA of the CDR3 is TGTGCCAGCAGCCAAGCGATGGGACAAGAGACCCAGTACTTC.